What follows is one TCR beta chain and its context. No cognate antigen has been identified for it. Within one base of it there is no much larger clone, and no base qualities were kept. Participants in the prospective study were enrolled through a virtual design, were aged about 18 to 90 years, and lived in 24 United States geographic areas. In the prospective study, cohorts were assigned on the basis of participant-reported clinical history obtained from a screening survey and a study questionnaire. In the prospective study, mobile phlebotomists collected whole blood, serum and a nasopharyngeal or oropharyngeal swab from each participant. Additional blood draws and questionnaires over an approximately 2-month period could optionally be provided by prospective study participants. Before DNA extraction, blood samples from the prospective study were shipped at room temperature or frozen. The data were obtained in a study of blood T cell repertoires in COVID-19 (dated by TCRdb to 2018 to 2020). Background on the whole study: Samples covering the acute and convalescent phases of COVID-19 were provided by collaborators in the United States, Italy and Spain. The material from the prospective study consisted of cDNA or gDNA derived from T cells, B-cell-depleted T cells, or PBMCs. The dataset comprised deeply sampled blood TCRbeta repertoires from subjects exposed to, actively infected with, or recovered from COVID-19. The repertoires were made available in a free public database intended to serve as a resource for research on the immune response to SARS-CoV-2. The samples were drawn from two sources: the first 160 participants of the ongoing ImmuneRACE study, and about 1,300 subjects contributed by 6 global collaborators. Nearly every sample came with metadata listing a de-identified subject ID, COVID-19 status, age in years and sex. Where HLA class I and class II types were available, the types were taken from metadata supplied by the sample provider, not from assay-based typing.

TCRbeta CDR3 regions were amplified from genomic DNA by means of the immunoSEQ Assay, a bias-controlled multiplex PCR. The original pipeline was this. The number of nucleated cells in each sample was estimated from the amplification of reference gene primers within the assay. Sequence reads were collapsed and filtered to measure the absolute abundance of every unique TCRbeta CDR3 rearrangement. Productive Simpson clonality was computed per sample as the square root of Simpson's diversity index over productive rearrangements. Sourced from immuneACCESS, this table was stored by TCRdb with only in-frame sequences that have V and J called. A share of the clones is absent; for the studies checked, an unresolved V gene accounts for under half, and the remainder has no known explanation. Clone size and the V and J calls come from that table; the DNA yielded D and trimming. This sample is represented by roughly 360,000 clones; around nine tenths of them were singletons. The ten most abundant clones make up around 0.91% of the sample.

The study at large found these results: The quantity of clinical and demographic metadata differed by source and by participant and was supplied without curation.

From its cysteine to its phenylalanine, the CDR3 spans 14 amino acids. Just the 42-base CDR3 DNA is kept, in frame starting at base 1. The germline V gene specifies SGHRS as CDR1 and YFSETQ as CDR2. V is cut back by 3 bases and J by 2 bases, with 4 bases in the junction unmatched. The receptor chain draws on TRBV5-1 and TRBJ1-1; 7 junctional bases match TRBD1. The TCR originated in a young woman with acute COVID-19. Specimen: PBMCs or T cells enriched from blood (not recorded which). The CDR3 corresponds to CASSSGQRNTEAFF. The sequenced DNA: TGCGCCAGCAGCTCGGGACAGAGAAACACTGAAGCTTTCTTT.